Listed here are 3 T cell receptor beta chains from one sample, sequenced in a study of early T cells in non-severe SARS-CoV-2 infection. A single record per CDR3 protein comes from TCRdb applying MiXCR to the 5' RACE reads. The sample has more than 20,000 distinct CDR3 sequences, about 5.6% seen once. The material sequenced was whole blood. The receptors stem from an adult who was a healthcare worker with PCR-confirmed SARS-CoV-2 infection or an uninfected control (not recorded which).

This clonotype was seen a few times. V usage is TRBV7-9 and J usage is TRBJ2-7, with D unclear. V lost 5 bases to trimming and J lost 4 bases, with 21 bases between them. Germline-derived CDR1 and CDR2 are SEHNR and FQNEAQ (reference sequence). CDR3 length: 16 residues. CDR3 loop: CASSPPDGVNLYEQYF. The DNA for the CDR3 is TGTGCCAGCAGCCCACCGGACGGCGTCAACCTGTACGAGCAGTACTTC.

This clonotype was observed at least ten times. The chain has TRBV18 and TRBJ2-7; 14 bases fit TRBD2. CDR3 size: 19 residues. J was trimmed by 6 bases and V by 2 bases; bases with no gene match: 15. Germline V lookup: CDR1 KGHSH, CDR2 LQKENI. The CDR3 nucleotides are TGTGCCAGCTCACCAACAGGTTCGACTAGCGGGAGGGCCCTCTCCGAGCAGTACTTC. It translates to CASSPTGSTSGRALSEQYF.

In its sample, this clonotype was seen a few times. The chain links TRBV12-3 or TRBV12-4 to TRBJ2-7; 8 bases fit TRBD2. V lost 6 bases to trimming and J lost 3 bases; unmatched junction nucleotides: 7. The CDR3 is made up of 14 amino acids. In DNA, the CDR3 is TGTGCCAGCAGACGACGGGAGGGCCGCTACGAGCAGTACTTC. Protein: CASRRREGRYEQYF.